A selection of T cell receptor beta chains follows, all from one sample in a study of immune evolution from preneoplasia to lung adenocarcinoma. TCRdb keeps only in-frame clones here, not all; method: immunoSEQ multiplex PCR. The sample lists 9,500 to 13,000 clones, about nine tenths occurring once. The sequencing sample was made of FFPE invasive lung adenocarcinoma tissue. These TCRs come from a person aged 70 to 85 with invasive lung adenocarcinoma. Each CDR3 is given with its conserved first and last residue. A D gene is named only where the DNA matches it firmly. Some rows mark clone size as missing; the rest say once, few, many or name a class of expanded clone.

d_gene | abundance | j_gene | v_gene | CDR3aa | CDR3nt
TRBD2 | . | TRBJ2-5 | TRBV5-8 | CASSLSGLAGVTQYF | TGTGCCAGCAGCTTATCCGGACTAGCGGGGGTTACCCAGTACTTC
TRBD1 | . | TRBJ1-5 | TRBV18 | CASSPGQGRNQPQHF | TGTGCCAGCTCACCAGGACAGGGCCGCAATCAGCCCCAGCATTTT
. | . | TRBJ2-1 | TRBV7-2 | CASSLAAGANEQFF | TGTGCCAGCAGCTTAGCGGCCGGGGCCAATGAGCAGTTCTTC
. | . | TRBJ1-1 | TRBV29-1 | CSVVGQPNTEAFF | TGCAGCGTTGTCGGACAGCCGAACACTGAAGCTTTCTTT
. | . | TRBJ2-7 | TRBV30 | CAWTSSRVGYEQYF | TGTGCCTGGACTTCCTCCAGGGTTGGCTACGAGCAGTACTTC
TRBD2 | . | TRBJ2-3 | TRBV7-9 | CASSLEGFGGRRDTQYF | TGTGCCAGCAGCTTAGAAGGTTTTGGCGGGAGGAGGGATACGCAGTATTTT
. | . | TRBJ1-2 | TRBV27 | CASSSILTAPNGYTF | TGTGCCAGCAGTTCAATCCTGACAGCTCCCAATGGCTACACCTTC
. | . | TRBJ2-1 | TRBV7-9 | CASSRVDEQFF | TGTGCCAGCAGCAGGGTTGACGAGCAGTTCTTC
TRBD2 | . | TRBJ2-7 | TRBV7-8 | CASSLGGGGYEQYF | TGTGCCAGCAGCTTAGGCGGGGGGGGCTACGAGCAGTACTTC
TRBD2 | . | TRBJ2-3 | TRBV28 | CASSLPSGLTDTQYF | TGTGCCAGCAGTTTACCTAGCGGCCTCACAGATACGCAGTATTTT
. | . | TRBJ2-5 | TRBV27 | CASSLSGLGTQYF | TGTGCCAGCAGTTTATCAGGGTTGGGGACCCAGTACTTC
TRBD1 | . | TRBJ2-1 | TRBV7-3 | CASSLGTGNEQFF | TGTGCCAGCAGCTTGGGGACAGGCAATGAGCAGTTCTTC
TRBD2 | . | TRBJ2-2 | TRBV28 | CASRPGGRPNTGELFF | TGTGCCAGCAGACCCGGCGGGAGACCGAACACCGGGGAGCTGTTTTTT
TRBD2 | . | TRBJ2-2 | TRBV7-2 | CASSSGTSGIRELFF | TGTGCCAGCAGCTCAGGGACTAGCGGGATCCGGGAGCTGTTTTTT
. | . | TRBJ1-1 | TRBV7-9 | CASSEGENTEAFF | TGTGCCAGCAGCGAGGGGGAGAACACTGAAGCTTTCTTT
. | . | TRBJ1-5 | TRBV28 | CASSLRRLNQPQHF | TGTGCCAGCAGTTTGAGACGGCTAAATCAGCCCCAGCATTTT
. | . | TRBJ2-7 | TRBV18 | CASSPRAWEQYF | TGTGCCAGCTCACCCAGGGCGTGGGAGCAGTACTTC
. | . | TRBJ2-7 | TRBV18 | CASSPGGGGSYEQYF | TGTGCCAGCTCACCAGGGGGAGGTGGGTCCTACGAGCAGTACTTC
. | . | TRBJ2-5 | TRBV5-4 | CASSSHHPETQYF | TGTGCCAGCAGCTCGCATCACCCGGAGACCCAGTACTTC
. | . | TRBJ1-4 | TRBV28 | CASSLLGPSEKLFF | TGTGCCAGCAGTTTATTGGGTCCCTCTGAAAAACTGTTTTTT
. | . | TRBJ2-4 | TRBV5-4 | CASSHGQPQNIQYF | TGTGCCAGCAGCCATGGACAGCCCCAAAACATTCAGTACTTC
. | . | TRBJ1-1 | TRBV2 | CASSVLNTEAFF | TGTGCCAGCAGTGTACTGAACACTGAAGCTTTCTTT
. | . | TRBJ2-3 | TRBV11-2 | CASSFGAGRFTDTQYF | TGTGCCAGCAGCTTTGGTGCCGGGCGCTTCACAGATACGCAGTATTTT
. | . | TRBJ1-1 | TRBV9 | CASSPVGGNTEAFF | TGTGCCAGCAGCCCAGTCGGCGGGAACACTGAAGCTTTCTTT
. | . | TRBJ1-2 | TRBV2 | CASSEVYRNNYGYTF | TGTGCCAGCAGTGAAGTATATCGGAATAACTATGGCTACACCTTC
. | few | TRBJ1-1 | TRBV5-1 | CASSLVRGNRNTEAFF | TGCGCCAGCAGCTTGGTCAGGGGAAATAGGAACACTGAAGCTTTCTTT
TRBD1 | . | TRBJ2-7 | TRBV2 | CASRSMDRGYEQYF | TGTGCCAGCAGGTCTATGGACAGGGGGTACGAGCAGTACTTC
TRBD1 | . | TRBJ1-2 | TRBV5-1 | CASSLVGTGVNGYTF | TGCGCCAGCAGCTTGGTAGGGACAGGGGTAAATGGCTACACCTTC